This T cell receptor (beta chain) was sequenced for a study of OX40 agonist ivuxolimab in advanced cancers. Looking at the study overall: Ivuxolimab, an agonist antibody against OX40 (CD134), was given to patients. Across the patients, intravenous ivuxolimab was delivered every 2 weeks at 0.01 to 10 mg/kg. Among those enrolled, mean age was about 62 years (range about 23 to 85) and 75% to 85% were male. Past anti-PD-1, anti-PD-L1 or anti-CTLA-4 therapy was accepted, and 40% had received some.

Here immunoSEQ multiplex PCR was the method, and the copy in TCRdb shows in-frame clones only, minus some. The data contain tens of thousands of clones, about 81% of them singletons. Germline V gene data show CDR1 as SGHKS and CDR2 as YYEKEE (reference sequence). The germline V and J ends were trimmed by 0 bases and 0 bases, with 7 bases remaining between them. The CDR3 runs 15 residues. V is TRBV5-5 and J is TRBJ2-1; D possibly corresponds to TRBD2 (5 bases). The origin of this receptor is an adult with an advanced solid tumor such as melanoma, head and neck, liver or kidney cancer. The sample was CD4+ or CD8+ T cells sorted from blood, taken in a trial of the OX40 agonist ivuxolimab. The CDR3 protein is CASSLGRSSYNEQFF. The CDR3 nucleotides are TGTGCCAGCAGCTTGGGGAGGTCCTCCTACAATGAGCAGTTCTTC.